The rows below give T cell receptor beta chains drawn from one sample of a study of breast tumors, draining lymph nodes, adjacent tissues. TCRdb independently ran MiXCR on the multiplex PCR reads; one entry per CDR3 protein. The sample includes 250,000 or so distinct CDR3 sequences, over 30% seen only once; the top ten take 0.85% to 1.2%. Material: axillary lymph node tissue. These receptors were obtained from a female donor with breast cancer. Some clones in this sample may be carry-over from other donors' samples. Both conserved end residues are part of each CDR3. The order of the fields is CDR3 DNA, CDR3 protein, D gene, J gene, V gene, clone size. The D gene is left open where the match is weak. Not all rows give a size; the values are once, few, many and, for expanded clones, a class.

cdr3_nt: TGTGCCAGCTCACCCCCTGGTCGGGGATTATCTGGAAACACCATATATTTT; cdr3_aa: CASSPPGRGLSGNTIYF; d_call: NA; j_call: TRBJ1-3; v_call: TRBV18; clone_size: NA
cdr3_nt: TGTGCCAGCAGCCTGTTAAGTGGAGCGGGAGGGCAAGAGACCCAGTACTTC; cdr3_aa: CASSLLSGAGGQETQYF; d_call: TRBD2; j_call: TRBJ2-5; v_call: TRBV3-1; clone_size: many
cdr3_nt: TGTGCCAGCAGAGGGGGCTATAATTCACCCCTCCACTTT; cdr3_aa: CASRGGYNSPLHF; d_call: NA; j_call: TRBJ1-6; v_call: TRBV6-6; clone_size: many
cdr3_nt: TGTGCTAGTGGCCCTGAAGAGACCCAGTACTTC; cdr3_aa: CASGPEETQYF; d_call: NA; j_call: TRBJ2-5; v_call: TRBV12-5; clone_size: many
cdr3_nt: TGCAGTGCTAGGGGACTAGCGGGAAACGCCTACAATGAAAAACTGTTTTTT; cdr3_aa: CSARGLAGNAYNEKLFF; d_call: NA; j_call: TRBJ1-4; v_call: TRBV20-1; clone_size: once
cdr3_nt: TGTGCCAGCAGCGGCCCTGCGGGAGGGCCCAGTGAGCAGTTCTTC; cdr3_aa: CASSGPAGGPSEQFF; d_call: TRBD2; j_call: TRBJ2-1; v_call: TRBV5-4; clone_size: few
cdr3_nt: TGCGCCAGCAGCTTGGGACTAGACACAGCTGGAAACACCATATATTTT; cdr3_aa: CASSLGLDTAGNTIYF; d_call: NA; j_call: TRBJ1-3; v_call: TRBV5-1; clone_size: many
cdr3_nt: TGTGCCAGTAAACGACAGGGAGGGGGCTCCTACGAGCAGTACTTC; cdr3_aa: CASKRQGGGSYEQYF; d_call: NA; j_call: TRBJ2-7; v_call: TRBV6-1; clone_size: NA
cdr3_nt: TGTGCCAGCGTATTGAACACCGGGGAGCTGTTTTTT; cdr3_aa: CASVLNTGELFF; d_call: NA; j_call: TRBJ2-2; v_call: TRBV12-3/TRBV12-4; clone_size: many
cdr3_nt: TGTGCCAGCAGTTTATCACCTCCCACAGGAATAGGCTCCTACGAGCAGTACTTC; cdr3_aa: CASSLSPPTGIGSYEQYF; d_call: NA; j_call: TRBJ2-7; v_call: TRBV27; clone_size: NA
cdr3_nt: TGTGCCAGCAGCTTTGCGGCGGGAGGGAACACCGGGGAGCTGTTTTTT; cdr3_aa: CASSFAAGGNTGELFF; d_call: TRBD2; j_call: TRBJ2-2; v_call: TRBV7-9; clone_size: many
cdr3_nt: TGTGCCATCAGTGACGGACTAGCGGGTACCGGGGAGCTGTTTTTT; cdr3_aa: CAISDGLAGTGELFF; d_call: TRBD2; j_call: TRBJ2-2; v_call: TRBV10-3; clone_size: once
cdr3_nt: TGTGCCAGCAGGGGTCTAGCGTCCTTCAATGAGCAGTTCTTC; cdr3_aa: CASRGLASFNEQFF; d_call: NA; j_call: TRBJ2-1; v_call: TRBV28; clone_size: NA
cdr3_nt: TGTGCCAGCAGTTTACAGAATTCACCCCTCCACTTT; cdr3_aa: CASSLQNSPLHF; d_call: NA; j_call: TRBJ1-6; v_call: TRBV28; clone_size: many
cdr3_nt: TGTGCCAGCAGCTTAGGACTAGCGAGCTTTAGCACAGGTACGCAGTATTTT; cdr3_aa: CASSLGLASFSTGTQYF; d_call: TRBD2; j_call: TRBJ2-3; v_call: TRBV11-3; clone_size: few
cdr3_nt: TGCGCCAGCAGCGCCGGGACTAGCGGGAGGAATGAGCAGTTCTTC; cdr3_aa: CASSAGTSGRNEQFF; d_call: TRBD2; j_call: TRBJ2-1; v_call: TRBV5-1; clone_size: many
cdr3_nt: TGTGCCACCAGCAGTGAGGGAGCGGGAGGACCCGGGGAGCTGTTTTTT; cdr3_aa: CATSSEGAGGPGELFF; d_call: TRBD2; j_call: TRBJ2-2; v_call: TRBV15; clone_size: once
cdr3_nt: TGTGCCAGCAGCGTAGATAGGAGACAGGGAAATTCACCCCTCCACTTT; cdr3_aa: CASSVDRRQGNSPLHF; d_call: TRBD1; j_call: TRBJ1-6; v_call: TRBV9; clone_size: many
cdr3_nt: TGTGCCAGCAGCTTAGATTCCGCTCAGCCCCAGCATTTT; cdr3_aa: CASSLDSAQPQHF; d_call: NA; j_call: TRBJ1-5; v_call: TRBV11-3; clone_size: many
cdr3_nt: TGTGCCAGCAGTTACGGCCGCCAAGAGACCCAGTACTTC; cdr3_aa: CASSYGRQETQYF; d_call: NA; j_call: TRBJ2-5; v_call: TRBV6-6; clone_size: many
cdr3_nt: TGCAGTGTCATCCCCCGGGGCAATCAGCCCCAGCATTTT; cdr3_aa: CSVIPRGNQPQHF; d_call: NA; j_call: TRBJ1-5; v_call: TRBV20-1; clone_size: many
cdr3_nt: TGCAGTGCTAGATTTTTTGATACGCAGTATTTT; cdr3_aa: CSARFFDTQYF; d_call: NA; j_call: TRBJ2-3; v_call: TRBV20-1; clone_size: many
cdr3_nt: TGTGCCAGCAGTTTAGGGGTCTCTCTCTCCTACGAGCAGTACTTC; cdr3_aa: CASSLGVSLSYEQYF; d_call: NA; j_call: TRBJ2-7; v_call: TRBV27; clone_size: NA
cdr3_nt: TGTGCCGGCAGTGATGTTCAGGGGGCGCATAATGAGCAGTTCTTC; cdr3_aa: CAGSDVQGAHNEQFF; d_call: TRBD1; j_call: TRBJ2-1; v_call: TRBV6-1; clone_size: few
cdr3_nt: TGTGCCAGCAGCTTATTGGGGAACACTGAAGCTTTCTTT; cdr3_aa: CASSLLGNTEAFF; d_call: NA; j_call: TRBJ1-1; v_call: TRBV7-9; clone_size: NA
cdr3_nt: TGTGCCAGCAGCGAGACAGCGGTCCAAGAGACCCAGTACTTC; cdr3_aa: CASSETAVQETQYF; d_call: NA; j_call: TRBJ2-5; v_call: TRBV9; clone_size: many
cdr3_nt: TGCGCCAGCAGCCAAGTGTCGGGCAATGAGCAGTTCTTC; cdr3_aa: CASSQVSGNEQFF; d_call: NA; j_call: TRBJ2-1; v_call: TRBV4-1; clone_size: many
cdr3_nt: TGTGCTAGCAGCCCTGGGACAGGGGCCGGGGAGCTGTTTTTT; cdr3_aa: CASSPGTGAGELFF; d_call: TRBD1; j_call: TRBJ2-2; v_call: TRBV7-7; clone_size: many
cdr3_nt: TGTGCCAGCAGCCGGATCATAGCGGGAGTGGGGACCGGGGAGCTGTTTTTT; cdr3_aa: CASSRIIAGVGTGELFF; d_call: TRBD2; j_call: TRBJ2-2; v_call: TRBV14; clone_size: many
cdr3_nt: TGTGCCACCAGCAGAGATAGGGGGGGGCAAGAACTGTTTTTT; cdr3_aa: CATSRDRGGQELFF; d_call: NA; j_call: TRBJ1-4; v_call: TRBV15; clone_size: many
cdr3_nt: TGTGCCAGTAGTATGCCGTCAAGACAGATGAACACTGAAGCTTTCTTT; cdr3_aa: CASSMPSRQMNTEAFF; d_call: NA; j_call: TRBJ1-1; v_call: TRBV19; clone_size: NA
cdr3_nt: TGTGCCATCAGTGATGGGGACAACGTCCTGACTTTC; cdr3_aa: CAISDGDNVLTF; d_call: NA; j_call: TRBJ2-6; v_call: TRBV6-2/TRBV6-3; clone_size: NA
cdr3_nt: TGCAGTGCTAGAACCGTACTAGCCGGAGGAAATGAGCAGTTCTTC; cdr3_aa: CSARTVLAGGNEQFF; d_call: NA; j_call: TRBJ2-1; v_call: TRBV20-1; clone_size: many
cdr3_nt: TGTGCCAGCACCCGGACAGGGGGCTACAATGAGCAGTTCTTC; cdr3_aa: CASTRTGGYNEQFF; d_call: TRBD1; j_call: TRBJ2-1; v_call: TRBV12-3/TRBV12-4; clone_size: many
cdr3_nt: TGTGCCAGTAGTAGGGGGGTCCACGAGCAGTACTTC; cdr3_aa: CASSRGVHEQYF; d_call: NA; j_call: TRBJ2-7; v_call: TRBV19; clone_size: many
cdr3_nt: TGTGCCAGTAGTATTGCGGACTACAATGAGCAGTTCTTC; cdr3_aa: CASSIADYNEQFF; d_call: NA; j_call: TRBJ2-1; v_call: TRBV19; clone_size: many
cdr3_nt: TGTGCCAGCGGCCAGCAGGGCAACACCGGGGAGCTGTTTTTT; cdr3_aa: CASGQQGNTGELFF; d_call: NA; j_call: TRBJ2-2; v_call: TRBV7-9; clone_size: many
cdr3_nt: TGCAGTGCTAGTAACAACAGGGCGGCAGTTAACACCGGGGAGCTGTTTTTT; cdr3_aa: CSASNNRAAVNTGELFF; d_call: NA; j_call: TRBJ2-2; v_call: TRBV20-1; clone_size: NA
cdr3_nt: TGTGCCAGTAGACTAGCGGCGGTCGACGAGCAGTACTTC; cdr3_aa: CASRLAAVDEQYF; d_call: TRBD2; j_call: TRBJ2-7; v_call: TRBV19; clone_size: many
cdr3_nt: TGTGCCAGCAGCTTGGGTCAGGCTGGTGCAAACATTCAGTACTTC; cdr3_aa: CASSLGQAGANIQYF; d_call: NA; j_call: TRBJ2-4; v_call: TRBV5-4; clone_size: NA
cdr3_nt: TGTGCCAGCAGCCTCCGGCCGACAGAGACCCAGTACTTC; cdr3_aa: CASSLRPTETQYF; d_call: NA; j_call: TRBJ2-5; v_call: TRBV7-6; clone_size: many
cdr3_nt: TGTGCCAGCAGTGAAGCGACGGGGGGCGCGAGGAAGTATGGCTACACCTTC; cdr3_aa: CASSEATGGARKYGYTF; d_call: NA; j_call: TRBJ1-2; v_call: TRBV6-1; clone_size: NA
cdr3_nt: TGCGCCAGCAGCCAAGGCTCACAGGGGACCCACCCTAAGGAAAAACTGTTTTTT; cdr3_aa: CASSQGSQGTHPKEKLFF; d_call: TRBD1; j_call: TRBJ1-4; v_call: TRBV4-3; clone_size: many
cdr3_nt: TGTGCCAGCAGCTTAGTGGGCGGGGTCTCCTACGAGCAGTACTTC; cdr3_aa: CASSLVGGVSYEQYF; d_call: NA; j_call: TRBJ2-7; v_call: TRBV11-2; clone_size: many
cdr3_nt: TGTGCCAGCAGTCAGGGCATGGGATATGGCGGGGAGCTGTTTTTT; cdr3_aa: CASSQGMGYGGELFF; d_call: NA; j_call: TRBJ2-2; v_call: TRBV2; clone_size: NA
cdr3_nt: TGTGCCAGCAGCTTAGGGGCTAGCGGTCCGAACAATGAGCAGTTCTTC; cdr3_aa: CASSLGASGPNNEQFF; d_call: TRBD2; j_call: TRBJ2-1; v_call: TRBV7-6; clone_size: many
cdr3_nt: TGTGCCAGTAGTACGAGTTTTGATTACGAGCAGTACTTC; cdr3_aa: CASSTSFDYEQYF; d_call: NA; j_call: TRBJ2-7; v_call: TRBV19; clone_size: many
cdr3_nt: TGTGCCAGCAGTTACGCAGCTATTATGGGTGAGCAGTTCTTC; cdr3_aa: CASSYAAIMGEQFF; d_call: NA; j_call: TRBJ2-1; v_call: TRBV6-2/TRBV6-3; clone_size: few
cdr3_nt: TGTGCCAGCAGCCGAGCTAGCGGGGGGGGTACATACAATGAGCAGTTCTTC; cdr3_aa: CASSRASGGGTYNEQFF; d_call: TRBD2; j_call: TRBJ2-1; v_call: TRBV11-3; clone_size: NA
cdr3_nt: TGTGCCAGCAGCTTAAAACAGAGCACAGATACGCAGTATTTT; cdr3_aa: CASSLKQSTDTQYF; d_call: NA; j_call: TRBJ2-3; v_call: TRBV5-4; clone_size: many
cdr3_nt: TGTGCCAGCAGCGTAGGGGGACTAGCGGGAGAATACGAGCAGTACTTC; cdr3_aa: CASSVGGLAGEYEQYF; d_call: TRBD2; j_call: TRBJ2-7; v_call: TRBV9; clone_size: many
cdr3_nt: TGCGCCAGCGCCCCCACTACAAGCGCTGAAGCTTTCTTT; cdr3_aa: CASAPTTSAEAFF; d_call: NA; j_call: TRBJ1-1; v_call: TRBV5-1; clone_size: NA
cdr3_nt: TGTGCCAGCAGCTTAGGATCAGTCCTAGCCAAAAACATTCAGTACTTC; cdr3_aa: CASSLGSVLAKNIQYF; d_call: NA; j_call: TRBJ2-4; v_call: TRBV7-2; clone_size: many
cdr3_nt: TGTGCCAGCAGTTTAACCAATTCACCCCTCCACTTT; cdr3_aa: CASSLTNSPLHF; d_call: NA; j_call: TRBJ1-6; v_call: TRBV12-3/TRBV12-4; clone_size: few
cdr3_nt: TGTGCCACCCACGGGGGACAGAAGAACACTGAAGCTTTCTTT; cdr3_aa: CATHGGQKNTEAFF; d_call: TRBD1; j_call: TRBJ1-1; v_call: TRBV24-1; clone_size: few
cdr3_nt: TGTGCCAGCAGCCACCGGGAAAACAATGAGCAGTTCTTC; cdr3_aa: CASSHRENNEQFF; d_call: NA; j_call: TRBJ2-1; v_call: TRBV6-5; clone_size: NA
cdr3_nt: TGTGCCAGCGGGGGACACTCCTACGAGCAGTACTTC; cdr3_aa: CASGGHSYEQYF; d_call: NA; j_call: TRBJ2-7; v_call: TRBV6-2/TRBV6-3; clone_size: many
cdr3_nt: TGTGCTACCCGGATAACCCTTGGGATCGGGCGGGAGGGCCTCGACGAGCAGTACTTC; cdr3_aa: CATRITLGIGREGLDEQYF; d_call: TRBD2; j_call: TRBJ2-7; v_call: TRBV6-1; clone_size: NA